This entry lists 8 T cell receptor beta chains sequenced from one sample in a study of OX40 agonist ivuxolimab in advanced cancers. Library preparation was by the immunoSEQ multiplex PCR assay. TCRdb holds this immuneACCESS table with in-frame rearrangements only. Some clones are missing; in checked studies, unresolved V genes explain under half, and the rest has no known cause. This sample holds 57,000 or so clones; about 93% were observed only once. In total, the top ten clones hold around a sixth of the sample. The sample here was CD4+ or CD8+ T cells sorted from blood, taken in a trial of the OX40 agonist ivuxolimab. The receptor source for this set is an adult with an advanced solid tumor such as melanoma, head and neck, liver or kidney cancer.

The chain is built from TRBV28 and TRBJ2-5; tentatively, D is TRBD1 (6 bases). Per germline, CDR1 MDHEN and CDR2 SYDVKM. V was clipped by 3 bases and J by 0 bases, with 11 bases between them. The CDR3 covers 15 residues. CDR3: CASSFRGQDQETQYF. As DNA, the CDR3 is TGTGCCAGCAGTTTTAGGGGACAAGACCAAGAGACCCAGTACTTC.

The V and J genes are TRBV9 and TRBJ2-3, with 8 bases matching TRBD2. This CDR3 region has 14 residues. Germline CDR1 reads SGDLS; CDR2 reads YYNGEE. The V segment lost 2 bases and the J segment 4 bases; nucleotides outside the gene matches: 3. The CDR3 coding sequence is TGTGCCAGCAGCGTCAGCGGGAGCTCAGATACGCAGTATTTT. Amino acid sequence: CASSVSGSSDTQYF.

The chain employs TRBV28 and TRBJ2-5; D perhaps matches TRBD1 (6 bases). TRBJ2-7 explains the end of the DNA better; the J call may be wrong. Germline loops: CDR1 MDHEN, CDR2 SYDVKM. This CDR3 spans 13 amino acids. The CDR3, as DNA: TGTGCCAGCAGTGTAACAGGGCAGGACGAGCAGTACTTC. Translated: CASSVTGQDEQYF.

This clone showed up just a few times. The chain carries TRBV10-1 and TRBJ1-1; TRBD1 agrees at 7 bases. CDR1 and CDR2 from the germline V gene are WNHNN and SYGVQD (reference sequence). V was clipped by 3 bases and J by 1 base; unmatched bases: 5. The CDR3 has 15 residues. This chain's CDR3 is CASSDHRTGNTEAFF. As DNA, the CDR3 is TGCGCCAGCAGTGACCATCGGACAGGGAACACTGAAGCTTTCTTT.

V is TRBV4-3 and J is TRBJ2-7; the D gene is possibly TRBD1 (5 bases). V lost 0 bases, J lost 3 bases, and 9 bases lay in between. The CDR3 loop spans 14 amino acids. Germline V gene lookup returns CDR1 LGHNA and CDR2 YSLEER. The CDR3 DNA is TGCGCCAGCAGCCAAGATTTGGACAACTACGAGCAGTACTTC. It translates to CASSQDLDNYEQYF.

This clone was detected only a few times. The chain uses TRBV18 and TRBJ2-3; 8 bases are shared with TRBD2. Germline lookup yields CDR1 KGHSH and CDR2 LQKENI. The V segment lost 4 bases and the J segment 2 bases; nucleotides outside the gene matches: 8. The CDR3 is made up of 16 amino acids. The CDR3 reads CASSLTSGGLTDTQYF. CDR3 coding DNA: TGTGCCAGCTCACTTACTAGCGGAGGCCTCACAGATACGCAGTATTTT.

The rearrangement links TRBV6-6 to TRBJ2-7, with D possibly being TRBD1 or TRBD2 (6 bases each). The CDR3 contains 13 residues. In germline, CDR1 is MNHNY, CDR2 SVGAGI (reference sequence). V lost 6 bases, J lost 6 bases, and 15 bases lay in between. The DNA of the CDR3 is TGTGCCAGCAGCCCTTCCGGGGGCCGCGAGCAGTACTTC. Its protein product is CASSPSGGREQYF.

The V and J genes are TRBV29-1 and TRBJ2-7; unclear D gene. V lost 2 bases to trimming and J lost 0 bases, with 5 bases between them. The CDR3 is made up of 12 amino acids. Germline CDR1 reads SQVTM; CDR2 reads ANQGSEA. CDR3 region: CSVEIGSYEQYF. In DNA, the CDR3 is TGCAGCGTTGAAATAGGCTCCTACGAGCAGTACTTC.